Listed here are 29 T cell receptor beta chains from one sample, sequenced in a study of human T cells and chemical hapten exposure. Time point indicated: patch test 1, 2 weeks after DPC sensitization. Documented treatment: therapeutic diphenylcyclopropenone sensitization with weekly scalp DPC. TCRdb re-called the RACE reads through MiXCR, storing one row per CDR3 protein. The table records some 180,000 distinct CDR3 sequences, 20% to 25% of them present only once. The sample here was whole blood, taken in connection with sensitization to the hapten diphenylcyclopropenone (DPC). The origin of the receptors is a woman aged 50 to 65 with alopecia areata. Some clones in this sample may be carry-over from other donors' samples.

This clonotype was seen only a few times. This sequence joins TRBV30 and TRBJ2-1; no clear D gene. The CDR3 extends over 12 amino acids. Per germline, CDR1 GTSNPN and CDR2 SVGIG (reference sequence). Trimming pared 5 bases from V and 5 bases from J, leaving 10 bases between. The DNA of the CDR3 is TGTGCCTGGGGAACAGAGCACAATGAGCAGTTCTTC. As protein: CAWGTEHNEQFF.

This clonotype was recorded a few times. The chain combines TRBV7-9 with TRBJ1-6; the D gene is possibly TRBD1 (6 bases). Germline CDR1 and CDR2: SEHNR and FQNEAQ (reference sequence). The germline V and J ends were trimmed by 9 bases and 9 bases, with 15 bases remaining between them. The CDR3 extends over 13 amino acids. In DNA form, the CDR3 reads TGTGCCAGTAGGGGGTCGTGGGGTTCACCCCTCCACTTT. This sequence encodes CASRGSWGSPLHF.

V gene TRBV3-1 combines with J gene TRBJ1-1; D not resolved. V lost 3 bases and J lost 11, with 16 bases in between. There are 13 residues in the CDR3. CDR1 is LGHDT and CDR2 is YNNKEL in the germline V gene (reference sequence). CDR3 sequence (DNA): TGTGCCAGCAGCCAGCCACCGGGCCCTAGGGCTTTCTTT. Encoded protein: CASSQPPGPRAFF.

This clonotype was counted only a few times. The germline gene is not matched at one end of the junction; a read error may be the cause. The chain joins TRBV29-1 to TRBJ1-2; D unclear. The CDR3 totals 12 residues. From germline, CDR1 is SQVTM and CDR2 ANQGSEA. DNA of the CDR3: TGCAGCGTTGAAGGGTCATCCAACGGCTGCACCTTC. It specifies CSVEGSSNGCTF.

In this sample, this clonotype turned up a few times. This rearrangement joins TRBV4-2 to TRBJ2-3; D is unresolved. Germline V CDR1 and CDR2: LGHNA, YNFKEQ. V dropped 0 bases and J dropped 5 bases, with 9 bases sitting between them. The length of the CDR3 is 14 residues. The CDR3 DNA follows: TGTGCCAGCAGCCAAGATGGCCCGAGAGATACGCAGTATTTT. This codes for CASSQDGPRDTQYF.

There are a few counts of this clonotype. The V call is TRBV5-1, the J call TRBJ1-6, with 8 bases lining up with TRBD1. Germline CDR1 reads SGHRS; CDR2 reads YFSETQ. The CDR3 runs to 14 residues. V lost 3 bases and J lost 7; bases outside the gene matches: 3. CDR3 residues: CASSWGQENSPLHF. Written as DNA, the CDR3 is TGCGCCAGCAGCTGGGGACAGGAGAATTCACCCCTCCACTTT.

This clonotype was seen more than once but under ten times. The CDR3 bases are TGTGCCAGCAGCGTAGGAGGCAGGGTGGATGAGCAGTTCTTC. Protein sequence: CASSVGGRVDEQFF. The chain employs TRBV9 and TRBJ2-1, with D perhaps TRBD1 (5 bases). Trimming left V 0 bases short and J 8 bases short, with 12 bases between. The germline gives CDR1 SGDLS, CDR2 YYNGEE. The CDR3 consists of 14 residues. The whole variable domain, filled in from reference TRBV9 and TRBJ2-1, reads DSGVTQTPKHLITATGQRVTLRCSPRSGDLSVYWYQQSLDQGLQFLIQYYNGEERAKGNILERFSAQQFPDLHSELNLSSLELGDSALYFCASSVGGRVDEQFFGPGTRLTVL.

The V gene is TRBV5-1, the J gene TRBJ1-6; no reliable D call. CDR1 is SGHRS, CDR2 YFSETQ, per germline. The CDR3 is 15 residues long. The V end was cut by 4 bases, the J end by 7 bases, with 15 bases between. The CDR3 DNA follows: TGCGCCAGCAGCCGGCCAGCTGGGGAGAATTCACCCCTCCACTTT. Its protein is CASSRPAGENSPLHF.

This clonotype has more than one count but fewer than ten. This sequence joins TRBV12-3 or TRBV12-4 and TRBJ2-1; D is perhaps TRBD2 (5 bases). Trimming cost V 7 bases and J 8 bases, with 18 bases left between them. The length of the CDR3 is 14 residues. CDR3 nucleotide sequence: TGTGCCAGCATACACAGCGGAACGGGTTATGAGCAGTTCTTC. Translation gives CASIHSGTGYEQFF.

This CDR3 reads CSVEKSSGNTIYF. As DNA, the CDR3 is TGCAGCGTTGAAAAGAGCTCTGGAAACACCATATATTTT. The V and J genes are TRBV29-1 and TRBJ1-3; D ambiguous. CDR3 size: 13 residues. Germline loops: CDR1 SQVTM, CDR2 ANQGSEA. The V gene lost 2 bases and the J gene lost 0 bases, with 5 bases spanning the gap.

V is TRBV28 and J is TRBJ2-2, with TRBD1 as a possible D gene (6 bases). From germline, CDR1 is MDHEN and CDR2 SYDVKM. The CDR3 loop spans 12 amino acids. The CDR3 nucleotides read TGTGAGACCGGGACAATCACCGGGGAGCTGTTTTTT. Translated: CETGTITGELFF.

This clonotype turned up a few times. This chain joins TRBV7-9 and TRBJ1-1, with TRBD1 matching 8 bases. J gave up 5 bases and V 5 bases, and 10 bases lay outside the gene matches. This CDR3 has 15 residues. Germline CDR1 reads SEHNR; CDR2 reads FQNEAQ (reference sequence). CDR3 region: CASSPRPGGLTEAFF. The CDR3 DNA reads as TGTGCCAGCAGCCCCCGGCCAGGGGGCTTAACTGAAGCTTTCTTT.

This clonotype appeared a few times. The genes are TRBV20-1 and TRBJ2-3, with D hard to call. Germline CDR1 is DFQATT and CDR2 is SNEGSKA (reference sequence). This CDR3 has 14 amino acids. The V end lost 2 bases, the J end lost 6 bases, and 15 bases lay between the germline ends. The CDR3 region is CSARRRTRVDTQYF. The DNA of the CDR3 is TGCAGTGCTAGAAGGCGGACCAGAGTTGATACGCAGTATTTT.

The V and J genes are TRBV2 and TRBJ2-2, with 10 bases matching TRBD2. CDR3 length equals 17 residues. The ends lost 1 base at V and 0 bases at J; junction bases unmatched: 2. The germline CDR1 and CDR2 sequences are SNHLY and FYNNEI. This chain's CDR3 is CASSEGLAGANTGELFF. The CDR3 region has the DNA TGTGCCAGCAGTGAAGGGCTAGCGGGAGCGAACACCGGGGAGCTGTTTTTT.

The V and J genes are TRBV2 and TRBJ2-1; maybe TRBD1 (6 bases). This CDR3 has 16 amino acids. The V gene's germline CDR1 is SNHLY and CDR2 FYNNEI. Trimming removed 5 bases from V and 7 bases from J, with 21 bases in between. In nucleotides, the CDR3 is TGTGCCAGCAGTAGTCAGGGGCAGGGGAGTGAGAATGAGCAGTTCTTC. It encodes CASSSQGQGSENEQFF.

V usage is TRBV3-1 and J usage is TRBJ2-1, with D perhaps being TRBD1 or TRBD2 (6 bases each). CDR3 length: 18 residues. Trimming took off 4 bases at V and 4 bases at J, with 23 bases between the two ends. Germline CDR1 LGHDT, CDR2 YNNKEL (reference sequence). The CDR3 here is CASSRSNQEGVVYNEQFF. The CDR3 region has the DNA TGTGCCAGCAGCCGGTCGAACCAGGAGGGGGTGGTATACAATGAGCAGTTCTTC.

The V call is TRBV6-2 or TRBV6-3, the J call TRBJ2-1; weak D call: TRBD2 (6 bases). The CDR3 is made up of 12 amino acids. Germline CDR1 is MNHEY and CDR2 is SVGEGT. V shed 4 bases and J shed 9 bases, with 10 bases lying between them. Here the CDR3 reads CASSFGGIEQFF. The CDR3 nucleotides read TGTGCCAGCAGTTTCGGCGGGATTGAGCAGTTCTTC.

For this clonotype: An end of the junction does not agree with germline; a read error may underlie this. This sequence joins TRBV6-1 and TRBJ2-7; D is unclear. The CDR3 contains 12 residues. The V gene's germline CDR1 is MNHNS and CDR2 SASEGT. This chain's CDR3 is CASSDRWKAENF. Here the CDR3 DNA reads TGTGCCAGCAGTGATCGGTGGAAGGCAGAAAACTTC.

This chain links TRBV2 with TRBJ1-1; weak D call: TRBD1 (6 bases). In germline, CDR1 is SNHLY, CDR2 FYNNEI. The CDR3 has 14 amino acids. Trimming stripped 5 bases from V and 4 bases from J, with 14 bases between. The CDR3 coding sequence is TGTGCCAGCAGTAACAGGGTCGACAGCACTGAAGCTTTCTTT. The encoded protein is CASSNRVDSTEAFF. The full variable domain, completed using reference TRBV2 and TRBJ1-1, is EPEVTQTPSHQVTQMGQEVILRCVPISNHLYFYWYRQILGQKVEFLVSFYNNEISEKSEIFDDQFSVERPDGSNFTLKIRSTKLEDSAMYFCASSNRVDSTEAFFGQGTRLTVV.

The V gene is TRBV5-6, the J gene TRBJ2-3; tentatively, D is TRBD2 (6 bases). V lost 2 bases, J lost 4 bases, and 14 bases lay in between. The V gene's germline CDR1 is SGHDT and CDR2 YYEEEE. This CDR3 spans 15 amino acids. CDR3 DNA sequence: TGTGCCAGCAGCTTCCCGGGACTTCGGTCAGATACGCAGTATTTT. It codes for CASSFPGLRSDTQYF.

This clonotype occurred a few times. The V gene is TRBV28, the J gene TRBJ1-2; D possibly corresponds to TRBD1 (6 bases). This CDR3 has 13 residues. Germline V gene lookup returns CDR1 MDHEN and CDR2 SYDVKM. Between the trimmed V and J ends, which lost 6 bases and 5 bases, there was a span of 13 bases. The CDR3 nucleotides read TGTGCCAGCAGCCCAGGGGCAGGATATGGCTACACCTTC. Translated: CASSPGAGYGYTF.

This clonotype was found a few times. Here the CDR3 reads CASRRTFNSPLHF. The CDR3 DNA reads TGTGCCAGCAGAAGGACATTTAATTCACCCCTCCACTTT. The V and J genes are TRBV27 and TRBJ1-6; the D gene is possibly TRBD1 (5 bases). V was trimmed by 6 bases and J by 6 bases, leaving 9 bases between them. Germline values: CDR1 MNHEY, CDR2 SMNVEV (reference sequence). The CDR3 extends over 13 amino acids.

This clonotype was counted between two and nine times. The V and J genes are TRBV20-1 and TRBJ1-1; possible D gene TRBD1, 5 bases. CDR1 DFQATT and CDR2 SNEGSKA come from the germline V gene (reference sequence). This CDR3 spans 13 amino acids. V was clipped by 4 bases and J by 8 bases, with 17 bases between them. CDR3 residues: CSATPWTWGEAFF. The CDR3 coding sequence is TGCAGTGCTACGCCCTGGACGTGGGGGGAAGCTTTCTTT.

In this sample, this clonotype turned up a few times. This chain joins TRBV11-2 and TRBJ1-1; a weak D match, TRBD1 (5 bases). Trimming removed 1 base from V and 3 bases from J, with 6 bases in between. The germline gives CDR1 SGHAT, CDR2 FQNNGV. This CDR3 spans 13 amino acids. The CDR3, as DNA: TGTGCCAGCAGCTTAGGGGGCCACACTGAAGCTTTCTTT. This codes for CASSLGGHTEAFF.

The V call is TRBV6-1, the J call TRBJ1-1; D ambiguous. CDR1 MNHNS and CDR2 SASEGT come from the germline V gene. V was pared by 2 bases and J by 5 bases, with 9 bases between. CDR3 length: 13 amino acids. The CDR3 nucleotides read TGTGCCAGCAGTGAAACCCGTTGGACTGAAGCTTTCTTT. Its protein is CASSETRWTEAFF.

This clonotype turned up a few times. The rearrangement links TRBV4-2 to TRBJ1-1; D uncertain. The germline V gene encodes CDR1 LGHNA and CDR2 YNFKEQ. This CDR3 is built from 16 residues. The V and J ends lost 4 bases and 1 base respectively, with 16 bases between them. The chain's CDR3 is CASSPRTAEQNTEAFF. The CDR3 DNA follows: TGTGCCAGCAGCCCCAGGACGGCGGAACAGAACACTGAAGCTTTCTTT.

The V call is TRBV4-1, the J call TRBJ2-6; TRBD2 might be the D (6 bases). Germline CDR1 is MGHRA and CDR2 is YSYEKL. The CDR3 is made up of 17 amino acids. Trimming cost V 0 bases and J 0 bases, with 9 bases left between them. CDR3 in amino acids: CASSQDLRGSGANVLTF. For the CDR3, the DNA is TGCGCCAGCAGCCAAGACCTGCGGGGCTCTGGGGCCAACGTCCTGACTTTC.

This clonotype has only a few counts. The chain is built from TRBV15 and TRBJ2-4; D is possibly TRBD1 (5 bases). Trimming left V 3 bases short and J 1 base short, with 10 bases between. CDR1 is LNHNV and CDR2 is YYDKDF in the germline V gene (reference sequence). This CDR3 has 15 amino acids. CDR3 amino acids: CATSSRAGAKNIQYF. CDR3 DNA: TGTGCCACCAGCAGCAGAGCAGGGGCCAAAAACATTCAGTACTTC. The full variable domain, its missing parts supplied by reference TRBV15 and TRBJ2-4, is DAMVIQNPRYQVTQFGKPVTLSCSQTLNHNVMYWYQQKSSQAPKLLFHYYDKDFNNEADTPDNFQSRRPNTSFCFLDIRSPGLGDTAMYLCATSSRAGAKNIQYFGAGTRLSVL.

The genes are TRBV12-3 or TRBV12-4 and TRBJ2-1; D is unclear. CDR3 length: 14 amino acids. Trimming took 3 bases from V and 6 from J, leaving 12 bases between them. The CDR3, as DNA: TGTGCCAGCAGTTTCGTACACACCACCAATGAGCAGTTCTTC. This translates into CASSFVHTTNEQFF.